The 5 T cell receptor beta chains below come from one sample, sequenced in a study of T cell clonality in common variable immunodeficiency. Method: immunoSEQ multiplex PCR; TCRdb's copy keeps in-frame clones and lacks some. Observed are approximately 52,000 clones, no singletons, with the top ten taking nearly 3.5%. Sequenced sample: peripheral blood mononuclear cells. The receptors were sampled from a person aged 18 to 75 in good health.

In its sample, this clone was seen many times. The read stops 3 residues short of the end of the CDR3; the missing end is completed from the germline J gene. The chain employs TRBV20-1 and TRBJ1-2, with 7 bases fitting TRBD1. CDR1 is DFQATT, CDR2 SNEGSKA, per germline (reference sequence). The CDR3 is 16 amino acids. V dropped 0 bases and J dropped 2; count of bases not matched to a gene: 9. CDR3 in amino acids: CSARDLGAGGNYGYTF. Incomplete CDR3 DNA: TGCAGTGCTAGAGATCTTGGGGCAGGGGGGAACTATGGC.

This clone was seen many times. The sequence runs out 3 residues before the end of the CDR3; the remainder is reconstructed from the germline J gene. This chain uses TRBV7-3 with TRBJ2-5; tentative D call: TRBD2 (6 bases). The CDR3 covers 13 residues. V was clipped by 5 bases and J by 4 bases, with 11 bases between them. Germline V gene data show CDR1 as SGHTA and CDR2 as FQGTGA. The CDR3 region is CASSPGTLETQYF. CDR3 DNA, as far as it was read: TGTGCCAGCAGCCCAGGGACTCTAGAGACC.

A few counts support this clone. A much bigger clone sits one base away, suggesting this may be a read error. Other DNA sequences within the sample encode an identical CDR3. CDR3 DNA, as far as it was read: TGTGCCAGCTCACCACCGGGACAGGGGGTCGGAGGAAACACA. It yields the protein CASSPPGQGVGGNT. The whole CDR3 protein reads CASSPPGQGVGGNTIYF. The chain is built from TRBV18 and TRBJ1-3; the match to TRBD1 covers 11 bases. Read sequence stops 3 residues before the CDR3 end, and the germline J gene provides the missing end. This CDR3 has 17 amino acids. Looked up from germline, CDR1 is KGHSH and CDR2 is LQKENI.

On this clone: A read error is the likely source, as a far larger clone sits one nucleotide away. The CDR3 goes on 3 residues after the read ends, and that part is filled in from the germline J gene. The rearrangement links TRBV2 to TRBJ1-1; 7 bases agree with TRBD1. The CDR3 contains 16 residues. Germline-derived CDR1 and CDR2 are SNHLY and FYNNEI. Trimming at V came to 10 bases and at J to 1 base, leaving 15 bases not matched to a gene. CDR3: CAISAEGGRSNTEAFF. The sequenced part of the CDR3 DNA is TGTGCCATCAGCGCCGAAGGGGGCAGGTCGAACACTGAA.

With respect to this clone: The CDR3 is cut off 3 residues early in the read; its end comes from the germline J gene. The chain employs TRBV20-1 and TRBJ1-6; 8 positions match TRBD1. The V and J ends lost 5 bases and 2 bases, in that order; junction bases with no gene match: 5. CDR1 is DFQATT and CDR2 is SNEGSKA in the germline V gene (reference sequence). The length of the CDR3 is 15 residues. The DNA read from the CDR3 is TGCAGTGCTCGACAGGGGATAGCCTATAATTCACCC. This gives the protein CSARQGIAYNSP. The full CDR3 is CSARQGIAYNSPLHF.